This TCR beta chain was observed in a study of blood T cell repertoires in COVID-19. Study-level background: Researchers got acute and convalescent COVID-19 samples from the United States, Italy and Spain.

Original processing methods: How many nucleated cells were present was estimated from reference gene primer amplification. Measured with immunoSEQ multiplex PCR; TCRdb has only the in-frame clones, and not every one. That table gives V, J and clone size, and the DNA gave D and trimming. The sample lists tens of thousands of clones, approximately 91% occurring once. This CDR3 is 15 amino acids long. Germline CDR1 is ENHRY and CDR2 is SYGVKD. V lost 0 bases and J 0 bases, leaving 6 bases between the germline ends. The sequence was obtained from a woman over 75 with acute or convalescent COVID-19. The specimen was peripheral blood. The chain recombines TRBV10-3 with TRBJ1-5; D not certain. For the CDR3, the DNA is TGTGCCATCAGTGAGTCGACACCTAGCAATCAGCCCCAGCATTTT. Amino acids: CAISESTPSNQPQHF.